This T cell receptor (beta chain) was identified during a study of CD8 T cells in ankylosing spondylitis. Overall study results and limits: Researchers reportedly found disease-linked clones significantly enriched in matched ankylosing spondylitis synovial fluid. Clones linked to the disease showed a CD8+ phenotype. They occurred at relatively low frequencies in peripheral blood. A TCR beta motif of fewer than 10 highly homologous variants seemed to mark ankylosing spondylitis blood. In the blood and synovial fluid of reactive arthritis, some motif variants had been previously reported.

TCRdb re-derived calls from the 5' RACE reads in MiXCR, one entry per CDR3 protein. The table shows over 150,000 distinct CDR3 sequences, with 15% to 20% occurring only once. Many counts were recorded for this clonotype. As yet, its antigen is unknown. The CDR3 totals 17 residues. V was clipped by 5 bases and J by 3 bases, with 22 bases between them. In germline, CDR1 is MNHEY, CDR2 SMNVEV (reference sequence). The sample comprised blood, either unsorted or a sorted T cell fraction (not recorded which). The receptor comes from a male donor aged 5 to 29 with ankylosing spondylitis or in good health (not recorded which). This sequence joins TRBV27 and TRBJ1-1, with a weak D call TRBD1 (6 bases). The CDR3 sequence is CASSPNPRQVVYTEAFF. The CDR3 coding sequence is TGTGCCAGCAGTCCAAACCCCCGACAGGTCGTGTACACTGAAGCTTTCTTT.